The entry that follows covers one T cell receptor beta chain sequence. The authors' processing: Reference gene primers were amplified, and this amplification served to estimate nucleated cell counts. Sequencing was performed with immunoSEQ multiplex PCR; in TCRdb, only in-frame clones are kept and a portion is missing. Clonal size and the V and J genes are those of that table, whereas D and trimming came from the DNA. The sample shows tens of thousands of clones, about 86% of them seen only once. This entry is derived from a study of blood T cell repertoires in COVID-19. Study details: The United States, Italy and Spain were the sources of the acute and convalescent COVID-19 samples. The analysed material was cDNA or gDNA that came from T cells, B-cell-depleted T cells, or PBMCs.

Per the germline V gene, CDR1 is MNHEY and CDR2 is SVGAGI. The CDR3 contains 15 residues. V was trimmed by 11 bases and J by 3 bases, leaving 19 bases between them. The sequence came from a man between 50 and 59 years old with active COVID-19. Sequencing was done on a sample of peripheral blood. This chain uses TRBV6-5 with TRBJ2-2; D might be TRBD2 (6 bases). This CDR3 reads CASGGALLYTGELFF. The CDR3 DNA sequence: TGTGCCTCCGGAGGGGCACTTCTGTACACCGGGGAGCTGTTTTTT.